The T cell receptor (beta chain) under discussion was sequenced for a study of control samples from healthy donors and cancer patients. Method: immunoSEQ multiplex PCR; TCRdb's copy keeps in-frame clones and lacks some. Among about 130,000 clones listed, about 90% were seen once. CDR1 and CDR2 from the germline V gene are LGHDT and YNNKEL (reference sequence). The CDR3 is made up of 13 amino acids. V lost 1 base and J lost 0, with 4 bases in between. The sequenced sample consisted of blood. V and J are TRBV3-1 (or the pseudogene TRBV3-2) and TRBJ2-7, with D unresolved. This receptor was identified in a woman in her fifties or sixties in good health. The CDR3 here is CASSQAPSYEQYF. CDR3 in DNA: TGTGCCAGCAGCCAAGCTCCCTCCTACGAGCAGTACTTC.